This T cell receptor beta chain was identified during a study of blood T cell repertoires in COVID-19. Study details: Researchers got acute and convalescent COVID-19 samples from the United States, Italy and Spain. T cells, B-cell-depleted T cells, or PBMCs supplied cDNA or gDNA.

V dropped 4 bases and J dropped 6; count of bases not matched to a gene: 5. The CDR3 is 15 residues long. Germline-derived CDR1 and CDR2 are SGHRS and YFSETQ. Methods used by the authors: Estimates of nucleated cell counts were drawn from the amplification of reference gene primers. The table came from immunoSEQ multiplex PCR; TCRdb's copy has only in-frame clones and leaves some out. Clonal size and the V and J genes are those of that table, whereas D and trimming came from the DNA. This sample carries more than 300,000 clones, over 75% of them seen once, and the ten largest clones take more than 9%.

The receptor was isolated from a woman in her late teens or twenties who had recovered from COVID-19. Sequencing was done on a sample of PBMCs or T cells enriched from blood (not recorded which). The chain has TRBV5-1 and TRBJ2-1; 12 bases are shared with TRBD2. As DNA, the CDR3 is TGCGCCAGCAGCGGAGAGGGACTAGCGGGCAATGAGCAGTTCTTC. This sequence encodes CASSGEGLAGNEQFF.